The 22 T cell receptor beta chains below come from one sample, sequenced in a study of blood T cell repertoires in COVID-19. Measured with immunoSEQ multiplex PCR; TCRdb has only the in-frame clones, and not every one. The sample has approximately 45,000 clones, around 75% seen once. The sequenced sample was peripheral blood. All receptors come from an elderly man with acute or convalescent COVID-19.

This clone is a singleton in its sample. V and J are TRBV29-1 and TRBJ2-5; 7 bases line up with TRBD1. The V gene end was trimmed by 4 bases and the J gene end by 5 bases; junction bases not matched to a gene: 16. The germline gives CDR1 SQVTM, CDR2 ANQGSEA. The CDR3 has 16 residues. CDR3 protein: CSVGGGENGVRETQYF. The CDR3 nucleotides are TGCAGCGTTGGAGGGGGCGAAAATGGCGTACGGGAGACCCAGTACTTC. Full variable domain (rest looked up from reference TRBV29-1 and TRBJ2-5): SAVISQKPSRDICQRGTSLTIQCQVDSQVTMMFWYRQQPGQSLTLIATANQGSEATYESGFVIDKFPISRPNLTFSTLTVSNMSPEDSSIYLCSVGGGENGVRETQYFGPGTRLLVL.

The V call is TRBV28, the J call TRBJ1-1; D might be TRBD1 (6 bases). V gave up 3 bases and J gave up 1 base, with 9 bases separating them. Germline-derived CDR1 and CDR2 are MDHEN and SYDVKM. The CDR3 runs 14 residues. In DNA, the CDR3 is TGTGCCAGCAGTTTTGGGGGCCCGAACACTGAAGCTTTCTTT. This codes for CASSFGGPNTEAFF.

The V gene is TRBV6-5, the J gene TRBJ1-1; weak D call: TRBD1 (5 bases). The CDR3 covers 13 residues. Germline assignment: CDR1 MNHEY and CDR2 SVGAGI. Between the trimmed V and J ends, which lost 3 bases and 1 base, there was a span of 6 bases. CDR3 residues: CASSYRGNTEAFF. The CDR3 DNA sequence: TGTGCCAGCAGTTATAGGGGGAACACTGAAGCTTTCTTT.

Here the CDR3 DNA reads TGTGCCAGCAGTGGCTCGGGGTACGAGCAGTACTTC. Protein sequence: CASSGSGYEQYF. The gene calls are TRBV2 and TRBJ2-7, with a possible D match to TRBD2 (5 bases). Germline V gives CDR1 SNHLY, CDR2 FYNNEI. Trimming pared 4 bases from V and 4 bases from J, leaving 8 bases between. The CDR3 contains 12 residues.

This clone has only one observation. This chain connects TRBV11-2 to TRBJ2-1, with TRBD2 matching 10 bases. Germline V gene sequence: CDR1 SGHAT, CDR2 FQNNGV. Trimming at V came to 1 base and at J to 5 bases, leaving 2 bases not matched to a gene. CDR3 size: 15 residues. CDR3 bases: TGTGCCAGCAGCTTAGTTAGCGGGAGGCACAATGAGCAGTTCTTC. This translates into CASSLVSGRHNEQFF.

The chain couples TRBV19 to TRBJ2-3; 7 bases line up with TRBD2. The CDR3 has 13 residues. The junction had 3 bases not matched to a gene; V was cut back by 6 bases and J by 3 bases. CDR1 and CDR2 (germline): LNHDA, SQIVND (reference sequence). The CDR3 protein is CASSGRRTDTQYF. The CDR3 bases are TGTGCCAGTAGCGGGAGGCGGACAGATACGCAGTATTTT.

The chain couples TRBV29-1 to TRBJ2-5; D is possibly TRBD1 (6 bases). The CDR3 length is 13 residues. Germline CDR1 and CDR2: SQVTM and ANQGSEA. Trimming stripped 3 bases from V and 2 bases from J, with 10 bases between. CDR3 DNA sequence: TGCAGCGTTGAGCTACAGGGACAAGAGACCCAGTACTTC. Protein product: CSVELQGQETQYF.

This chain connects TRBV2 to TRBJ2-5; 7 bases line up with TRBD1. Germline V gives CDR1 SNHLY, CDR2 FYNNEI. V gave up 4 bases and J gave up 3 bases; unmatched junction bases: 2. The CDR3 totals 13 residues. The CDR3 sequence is CASSGDSKETQYF. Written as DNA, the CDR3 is TGTGCCAGCAGTGGGGACAGCAAAGAGACCCAGTACTTC.

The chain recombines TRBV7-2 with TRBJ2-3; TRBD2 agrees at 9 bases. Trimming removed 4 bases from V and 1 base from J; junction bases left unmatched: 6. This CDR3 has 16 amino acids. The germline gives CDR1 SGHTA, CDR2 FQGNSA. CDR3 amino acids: CASSSLAGARTDTQYF. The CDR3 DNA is TGTGCCAGCAGCTCATTAGCGGGAGCACGCACAGATACGCAGTATTTT.

The CDR3 bases are TGTGCCAGCAGCTTGGACAGGCTCCATGGCTACACCTTC. Translating it yields CASSLDRLHGYTF. The chain joins TRBV5-4 to TRBJ1-2, with D perhaps matching TRBD1 (5 bases). Trimming took off 0 bases at V and 6 bases at J, with 9 bases between the two ends. This CDR3 is built from 13 residues. The V gene's germline CDR1 is SGHNT and CDR2 YYREEE (reference sequence).

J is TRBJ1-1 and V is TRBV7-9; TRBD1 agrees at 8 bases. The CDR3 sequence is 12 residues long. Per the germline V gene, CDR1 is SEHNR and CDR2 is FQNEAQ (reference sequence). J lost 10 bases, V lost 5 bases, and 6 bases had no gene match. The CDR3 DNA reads TGTGCCAGCAGCCCAGGACAGGGAATAGCTTTCTTT. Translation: CASSPGQGIAFF.

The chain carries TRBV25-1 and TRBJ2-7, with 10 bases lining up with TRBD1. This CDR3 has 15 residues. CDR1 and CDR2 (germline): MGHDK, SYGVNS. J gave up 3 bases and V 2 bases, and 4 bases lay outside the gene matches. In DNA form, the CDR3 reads TGTGCCAGCAGTGAACCGGGGACAGGGGTCTACGAGCAGTACTTC. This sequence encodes CASSEPGTGVYEQYF.

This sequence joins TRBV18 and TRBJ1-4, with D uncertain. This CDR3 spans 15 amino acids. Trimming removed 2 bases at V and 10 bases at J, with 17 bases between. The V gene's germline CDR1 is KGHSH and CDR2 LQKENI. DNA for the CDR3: TGTGCCAGCTCACCAGGCGGCTCCAATGAAGGAAAACTGTTTTTT. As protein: CASSPGGSNEGKLFF.

CDR3 nucleotide sequence: TGTGCCAGCAGCCTGACTGGCGGGCCCTCCTACGAGCAGTACTTC. Translation: CASSLTGGPSYEQYF. The chain recombines TRBV7-9 with TRBJ2-7, with D perhaps TRBD2 (5 bases). CDR1 and CDR2 (germline): SEHNR, FQNEAQ (reference sequence). Trimming removed 5 bases at V and 0 bases at J, with 14 bases between. The CDR3 loop spans 15 amino acids.

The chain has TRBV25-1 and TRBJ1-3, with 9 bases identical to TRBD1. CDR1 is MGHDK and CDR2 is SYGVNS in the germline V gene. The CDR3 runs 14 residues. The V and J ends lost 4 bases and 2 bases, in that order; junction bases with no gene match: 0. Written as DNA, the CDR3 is TGTGCCAGCAGTGGGACAGGGGCTGGAAACACCATATATTTT. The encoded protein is CASSGTGAGNTIYF.

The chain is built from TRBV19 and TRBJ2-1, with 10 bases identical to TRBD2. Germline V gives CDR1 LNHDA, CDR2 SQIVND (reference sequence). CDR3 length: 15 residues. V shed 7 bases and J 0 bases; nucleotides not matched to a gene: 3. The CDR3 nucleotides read TGTGCCAGTACCAGGACTAGCGGCTCCTACAATGAGCAGTTCTTC. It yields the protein CASTRTSGSYNEQFF.

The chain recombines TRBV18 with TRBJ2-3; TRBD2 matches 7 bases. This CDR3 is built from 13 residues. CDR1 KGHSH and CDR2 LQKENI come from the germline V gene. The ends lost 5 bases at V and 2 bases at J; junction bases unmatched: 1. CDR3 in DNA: TGTGCCAGCTCAGGGGACTACACAGATACGCAGTATTTT. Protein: CASSGDYTDTQYF.

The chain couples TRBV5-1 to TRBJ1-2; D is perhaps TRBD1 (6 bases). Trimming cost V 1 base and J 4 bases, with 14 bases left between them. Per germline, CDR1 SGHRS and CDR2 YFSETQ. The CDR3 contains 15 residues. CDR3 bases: TGCGCCAGCAGCTTGAGGGAAACAGGGAGCTATGGCTACACCTTC. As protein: CASSLRETGSYGYTF.

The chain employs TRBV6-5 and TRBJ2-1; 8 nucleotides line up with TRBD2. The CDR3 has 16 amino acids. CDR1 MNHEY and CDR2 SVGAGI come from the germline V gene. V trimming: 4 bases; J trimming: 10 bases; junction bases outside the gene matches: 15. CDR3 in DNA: TGTGCCAGCAGTTCCCGGACTAGCATCGACCGTTCGGAGCAGTTCTTC. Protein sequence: CASSSRTSIDRSEQFF.

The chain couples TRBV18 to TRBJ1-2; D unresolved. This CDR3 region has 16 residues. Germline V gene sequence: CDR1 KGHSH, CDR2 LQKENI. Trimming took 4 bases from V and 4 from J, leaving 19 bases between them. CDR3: CASSLTKTTELYGYTF. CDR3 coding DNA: TGTGCCAGCTCACTTACAAAAACCACAGAACTCTATGGCTACACCTTC. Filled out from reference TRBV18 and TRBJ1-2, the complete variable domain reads NAGVMQNPRHLVRRRGQEARLRCSPMKGHSHVYWYRQLPEEGLKFMVYLQKENIIDESGMPKERFSAEFPKEGPSILRIQQVVRGDSAAYFCASSLTKTTELYGYTFGSGTRLTVV.

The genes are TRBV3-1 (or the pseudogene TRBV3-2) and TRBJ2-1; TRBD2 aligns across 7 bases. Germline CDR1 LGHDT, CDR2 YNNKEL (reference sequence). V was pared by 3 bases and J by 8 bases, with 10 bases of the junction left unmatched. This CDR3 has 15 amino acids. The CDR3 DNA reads TGTGCCAGCAGCCAGGGAGGCGGGAGTACGGATGAGCAGTTCTTC. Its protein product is CASSQGGGSTDEQFF.

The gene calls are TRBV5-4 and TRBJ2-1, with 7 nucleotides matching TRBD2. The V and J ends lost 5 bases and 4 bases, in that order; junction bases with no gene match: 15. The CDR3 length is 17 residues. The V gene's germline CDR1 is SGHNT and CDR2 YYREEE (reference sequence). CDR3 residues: CASSSSGGRGRYNEQFF. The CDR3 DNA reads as TGTGCCAGCAGTTCCTCGGGAGGTCGCGGGAGATACAATGAGCAGTTCTTC.